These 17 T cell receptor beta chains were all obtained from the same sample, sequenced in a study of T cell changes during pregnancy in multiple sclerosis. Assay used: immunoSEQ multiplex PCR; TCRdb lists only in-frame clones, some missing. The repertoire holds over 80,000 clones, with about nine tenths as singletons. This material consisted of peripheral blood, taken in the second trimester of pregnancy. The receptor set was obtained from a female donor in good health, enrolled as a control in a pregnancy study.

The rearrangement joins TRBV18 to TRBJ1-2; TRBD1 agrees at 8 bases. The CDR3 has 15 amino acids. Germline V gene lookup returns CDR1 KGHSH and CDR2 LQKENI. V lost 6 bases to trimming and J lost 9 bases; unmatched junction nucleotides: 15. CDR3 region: CASSLREDRAESYTF. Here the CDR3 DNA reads TGTGCCAGCTCCTTAAGAGAGGACAGGGCCGAAAGCTACACCTTC.

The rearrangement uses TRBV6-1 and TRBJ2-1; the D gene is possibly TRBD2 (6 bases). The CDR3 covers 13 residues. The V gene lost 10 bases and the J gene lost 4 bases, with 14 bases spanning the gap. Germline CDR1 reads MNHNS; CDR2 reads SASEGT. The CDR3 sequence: CANSGLEYNEQFF. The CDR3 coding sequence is TGTGCCAACTCGGGACTGGAGTACAATGAGCAGTTCTTC.

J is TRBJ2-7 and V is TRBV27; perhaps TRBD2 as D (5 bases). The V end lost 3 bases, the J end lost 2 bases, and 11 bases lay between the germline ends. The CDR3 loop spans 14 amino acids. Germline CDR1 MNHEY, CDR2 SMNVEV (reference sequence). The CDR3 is CASSFQRFAYEQYF. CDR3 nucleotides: TGTGCCAGCAGTTTCCAGCGGTTTGCCTACGAGCAGTACTTC.

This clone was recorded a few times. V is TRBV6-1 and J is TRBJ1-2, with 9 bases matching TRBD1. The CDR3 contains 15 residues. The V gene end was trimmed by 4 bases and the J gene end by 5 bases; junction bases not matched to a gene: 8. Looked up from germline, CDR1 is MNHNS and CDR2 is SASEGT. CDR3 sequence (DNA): TGTGCCAGCAGTGCACGGACAGGGGAGCCTTATGGCTACACCTTC. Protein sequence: CASSARTGEPYGYTF.

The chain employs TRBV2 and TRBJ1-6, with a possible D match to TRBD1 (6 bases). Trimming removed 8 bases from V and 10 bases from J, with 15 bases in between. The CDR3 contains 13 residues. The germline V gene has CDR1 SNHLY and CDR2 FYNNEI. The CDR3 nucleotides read TGTGCCAGCGCAGGGGACCCCGTGTCACCCCTCCACTTT. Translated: CASAGDPVSPLHF.

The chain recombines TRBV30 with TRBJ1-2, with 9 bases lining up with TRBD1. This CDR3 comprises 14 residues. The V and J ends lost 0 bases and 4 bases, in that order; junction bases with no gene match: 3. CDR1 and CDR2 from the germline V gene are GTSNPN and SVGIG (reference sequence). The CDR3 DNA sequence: TGTGCCTGGAGTGTCCAGACAGGGGGCTATGGCTACACCTTC. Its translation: CAWSVQTGGYGYTF.

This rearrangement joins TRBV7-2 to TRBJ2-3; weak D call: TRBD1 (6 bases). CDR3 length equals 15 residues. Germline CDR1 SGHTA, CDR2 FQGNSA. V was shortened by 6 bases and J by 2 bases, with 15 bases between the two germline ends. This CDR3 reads CASSVRGWSTDTQYF. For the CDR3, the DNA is TGTGCCAGCAGTGTCAGGGGTTGGTCCACAGATACGCAGTATTTT.

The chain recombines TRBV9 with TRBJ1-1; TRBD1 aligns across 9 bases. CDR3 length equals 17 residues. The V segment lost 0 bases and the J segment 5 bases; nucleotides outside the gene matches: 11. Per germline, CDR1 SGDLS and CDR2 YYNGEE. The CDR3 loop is CASSVARDRDLGTEAFF. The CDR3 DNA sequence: TGTGCCAGCAGCGTAGCAAGGGACAGGGATCTGGGGACTGAAGCTTTCTTT.

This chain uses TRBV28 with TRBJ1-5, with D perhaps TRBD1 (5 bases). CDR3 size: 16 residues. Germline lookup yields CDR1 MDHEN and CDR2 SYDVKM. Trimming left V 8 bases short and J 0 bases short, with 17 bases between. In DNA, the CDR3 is TGTGCCAGCTCCGGGGGGGGACGGCATAGCAATCAGCCCCAGCATTTT. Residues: CASSGGGRHSNQPQHF.

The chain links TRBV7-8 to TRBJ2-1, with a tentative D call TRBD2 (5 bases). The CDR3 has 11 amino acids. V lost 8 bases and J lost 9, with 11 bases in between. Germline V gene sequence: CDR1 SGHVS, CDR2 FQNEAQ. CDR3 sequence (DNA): TGTGCCAGCTTGGGGAGTTTTGAGCAGTTCTTC. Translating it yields CASLGSFEQFF.

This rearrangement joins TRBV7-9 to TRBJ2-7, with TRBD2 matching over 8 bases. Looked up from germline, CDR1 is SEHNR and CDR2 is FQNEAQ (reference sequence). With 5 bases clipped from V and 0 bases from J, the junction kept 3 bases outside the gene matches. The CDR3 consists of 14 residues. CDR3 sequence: CASSPSGSSYEQYF. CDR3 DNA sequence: TGTGCCAGCAGCCCGAGCGGGAGCTCCTACGAGCAGTACTTC. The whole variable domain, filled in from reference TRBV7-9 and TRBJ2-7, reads DTGVSQNPRHKITKRGQNVTFRCDPISEHNRLYWYRQTLGQGPEFLTYFQNEAQLEKSRLLSDRFSAERPKGSFSTLEIQRTEQGDSAMYLCASSPSGSSYEQYFGPGTRLTVT.

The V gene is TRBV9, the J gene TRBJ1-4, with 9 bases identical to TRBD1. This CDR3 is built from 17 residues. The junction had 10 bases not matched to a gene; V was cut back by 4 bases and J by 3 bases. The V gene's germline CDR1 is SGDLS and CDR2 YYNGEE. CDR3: CASSSGQGTSANEKLFF. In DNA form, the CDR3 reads TGTGCCAGCAGCTCCGGACAGGGGACCTCTGCTAATGAAAAACTGTTTTTT.

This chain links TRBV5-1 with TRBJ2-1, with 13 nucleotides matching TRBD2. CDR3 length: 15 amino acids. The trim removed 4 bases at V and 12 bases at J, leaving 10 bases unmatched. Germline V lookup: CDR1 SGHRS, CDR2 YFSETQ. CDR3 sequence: CASSITSGGVGGQFF. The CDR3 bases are TGCGCCAGCAGCATAACTAGCGGGGGGGTAGGGGGGCAGTTCTTC.

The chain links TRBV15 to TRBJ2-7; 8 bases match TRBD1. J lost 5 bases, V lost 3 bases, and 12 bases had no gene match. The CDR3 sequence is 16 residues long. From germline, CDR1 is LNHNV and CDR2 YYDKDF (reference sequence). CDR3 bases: TGTGCCACCAGCAGCCGGGATACAGGGGGATCTCACGAGCAGTACTTC. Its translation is CATSSRDTGGSHEQYF.

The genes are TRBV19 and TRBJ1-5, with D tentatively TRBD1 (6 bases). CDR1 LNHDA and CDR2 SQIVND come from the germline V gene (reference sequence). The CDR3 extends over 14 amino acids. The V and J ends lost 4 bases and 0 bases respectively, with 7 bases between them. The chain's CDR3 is CASSRDISNQPQHF. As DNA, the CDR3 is TGTGCCAGTAGTAGGGACATTAGCAATCAGCCCCAGCATTTT.

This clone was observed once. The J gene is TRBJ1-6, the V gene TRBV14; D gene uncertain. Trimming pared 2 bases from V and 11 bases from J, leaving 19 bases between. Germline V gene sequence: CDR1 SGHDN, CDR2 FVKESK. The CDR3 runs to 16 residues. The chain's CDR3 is CASSQNARVGVAPLHF. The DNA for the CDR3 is TGTGCCAGCAGCCAAAACGCCAGAGTCGGGGTGGCACCCCTCCACTTT.

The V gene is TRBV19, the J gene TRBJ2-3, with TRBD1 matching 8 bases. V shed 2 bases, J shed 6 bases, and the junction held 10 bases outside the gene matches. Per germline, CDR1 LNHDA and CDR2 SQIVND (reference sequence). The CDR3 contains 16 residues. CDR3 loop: CASSISKGQGADTQYF. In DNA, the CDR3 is TGTGCCAGTAGTATAAGTAAGGGGCAGGGGGCCGATACGCAGTATTTT. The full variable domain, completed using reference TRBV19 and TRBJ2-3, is DGGITQSPKYLFRKEGQNVTLSCEQNLNHDAMYWYRQDPGQGLRLIYYSQIVNDFQKGDIAEGYSVSREKKESFPLTVTSAQKNPTAFYLCASSISKGQGADTQYFGPGTRLTVL.